This TCR beta chain derives from a study of blood T cell repertoires in COVID-19. Looked up from germline, CDR1 is SEHNR and CDR2 is FQNEAQ (reference sequence). The CDR3 has 16 residues. Method: immunoSEQ multiplex PCR; TCRdb's copy keeps in-frame clones and lacks some. The sample yields about 78,000 clones, around 80% seen once. As concerns this clone: The junction shows a germline mismatch at one end, possibly a read error.

J is TRBJ1-4 and V is TRBV7-9; D is unresolved. The sequencing sample was made of peripheral blood. This clonotype was sampled from a man aged 60 to 75 with active or convalescent COVID-19. In DNA form, the CDR3 reads TGTGCCAGCAGATTAGCGAGTTCAGCGGGGAATGAAAAACTGTTTTTT. Its protein is CASRLASSAGNEKLFF. The whole variable domain, remainder taken from reference TRBV7-9 and TRBJ1-4, is DTGVSQNPRHKITKRGQNVTFRCDPISEHNRLYWYRQTLGQGPEFLTYFQNEAQLEKSRLLSDRFSAERPKGSFSTLEIQRTEQGDSAMYLCASRLASSAGNEKLFFGSGTQLSVL.